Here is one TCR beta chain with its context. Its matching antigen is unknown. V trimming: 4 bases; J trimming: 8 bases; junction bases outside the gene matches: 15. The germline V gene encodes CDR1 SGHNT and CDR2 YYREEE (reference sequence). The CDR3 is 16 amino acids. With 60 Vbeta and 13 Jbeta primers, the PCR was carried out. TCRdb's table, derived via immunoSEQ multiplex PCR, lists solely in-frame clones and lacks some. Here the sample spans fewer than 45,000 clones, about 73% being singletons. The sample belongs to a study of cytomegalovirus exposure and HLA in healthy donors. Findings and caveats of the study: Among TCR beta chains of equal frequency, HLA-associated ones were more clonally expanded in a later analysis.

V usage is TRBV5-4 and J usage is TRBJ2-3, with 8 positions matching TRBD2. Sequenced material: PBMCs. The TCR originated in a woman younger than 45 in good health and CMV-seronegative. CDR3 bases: TGTGCCAGCAGCCTCTCGAGTTTATGGCTAGCGGGTACGCAGTATTTT. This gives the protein CASSLSSLWLAGTQYF.